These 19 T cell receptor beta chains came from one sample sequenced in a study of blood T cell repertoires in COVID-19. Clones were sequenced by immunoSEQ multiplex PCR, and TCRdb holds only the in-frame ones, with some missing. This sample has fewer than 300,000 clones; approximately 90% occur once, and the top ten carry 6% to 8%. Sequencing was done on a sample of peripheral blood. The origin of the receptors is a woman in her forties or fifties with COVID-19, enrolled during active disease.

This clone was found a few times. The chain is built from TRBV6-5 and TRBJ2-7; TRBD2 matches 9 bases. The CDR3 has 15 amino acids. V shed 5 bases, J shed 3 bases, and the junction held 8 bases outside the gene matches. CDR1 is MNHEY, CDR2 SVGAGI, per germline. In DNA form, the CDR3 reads TGTGCCAGCAGTACGACTAGCGGAGGGGGCTACGAGCAGTACTTC. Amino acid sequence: CASSTTSGGGYEQYF.

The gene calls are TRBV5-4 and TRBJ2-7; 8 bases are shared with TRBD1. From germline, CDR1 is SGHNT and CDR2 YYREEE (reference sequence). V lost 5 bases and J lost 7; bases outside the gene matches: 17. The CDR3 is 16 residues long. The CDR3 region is CASSHGQGGLAREQYF. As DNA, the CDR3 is TGTGCCAGCAGTCATGGACAGGGCGGGCTAGCCAGAGAGCAGTACTTC.

The CDR3 nucleotides are TGTGCCAGTAGTATAAGAGGACAGGGGGCCAACGAGCAGTACTTC. Amino acids: CASSIRGQGANEQYF. V and J are TRBV19 and TRBJ2-7; 11 bases fit TRBD1. CDR3 length equals 15 residues. Losses at the gene ends were 2 bases for V and 5 bases for J; bases not matched to a gene: 5. Germline V gene lookup returns CDR1 LNHDA and CDR2 SQIVND (reference sequence).

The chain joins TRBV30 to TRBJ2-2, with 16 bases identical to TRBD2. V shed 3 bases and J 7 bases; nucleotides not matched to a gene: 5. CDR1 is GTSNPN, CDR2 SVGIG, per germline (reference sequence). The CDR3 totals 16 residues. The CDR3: CAWRGLAGGPIGELFF. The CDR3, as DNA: TGTGCCTGGAGGGGACTAGCGGGAGGGCCAATCGGGGAGCTGTTTTTT.

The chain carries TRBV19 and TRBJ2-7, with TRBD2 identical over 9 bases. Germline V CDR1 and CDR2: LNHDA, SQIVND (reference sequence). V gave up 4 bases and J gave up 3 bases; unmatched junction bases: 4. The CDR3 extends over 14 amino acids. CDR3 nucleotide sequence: TGTGCCAGTAGTACTAGCGGGGCAAACTACGAGCAGTACTTC. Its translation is CASSTSGANYEQYF.

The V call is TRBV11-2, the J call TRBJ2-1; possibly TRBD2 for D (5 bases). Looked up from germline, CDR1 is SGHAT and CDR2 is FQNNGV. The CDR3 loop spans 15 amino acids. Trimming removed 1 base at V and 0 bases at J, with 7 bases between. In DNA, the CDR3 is TGTGCCAGCAGCTTAGGAGGGCCCTCCTACAATGAGCAGTTCTTC. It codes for CASSLGGPSYNEQFF.

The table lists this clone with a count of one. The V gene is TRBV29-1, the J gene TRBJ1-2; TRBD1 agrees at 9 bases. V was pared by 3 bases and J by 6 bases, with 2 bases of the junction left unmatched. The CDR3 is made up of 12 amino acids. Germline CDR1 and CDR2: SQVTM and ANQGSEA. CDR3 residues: CSVEGTGHGYTF. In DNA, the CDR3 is TGCAGCGTTGAGGGGACAGGGCATGGCTACACCTTC.

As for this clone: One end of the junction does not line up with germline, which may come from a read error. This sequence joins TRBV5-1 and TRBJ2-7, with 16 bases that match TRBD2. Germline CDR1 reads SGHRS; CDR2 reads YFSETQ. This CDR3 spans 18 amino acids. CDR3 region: CAGRPTGLAGGPRHEQYF. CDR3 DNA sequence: TGCGCCGGCAGACCTACGGGACTAGCGGGAGGGCCCCGCCACGAGCAGTACTTC. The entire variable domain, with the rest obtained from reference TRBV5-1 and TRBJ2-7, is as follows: KAGVTQTPRYLIKTRGQQVTLSCSPISGHRSVSWYQQTPGQGLQFLFEYFSETQRNKGNFPGRFSGRQFSNSRSEMNVSTLELGDSALYLCAGRPTGLAGGPRHEQYFGPGTRLTVT.

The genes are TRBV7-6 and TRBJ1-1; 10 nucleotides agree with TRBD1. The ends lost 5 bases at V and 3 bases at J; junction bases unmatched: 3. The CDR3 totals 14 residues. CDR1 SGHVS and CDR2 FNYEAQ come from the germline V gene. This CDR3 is CASSEGQGYTEAFF. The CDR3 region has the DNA TGTGCCAGCAGCGAGGGACAGGGGTACACTGAAGCTTTCTTT.

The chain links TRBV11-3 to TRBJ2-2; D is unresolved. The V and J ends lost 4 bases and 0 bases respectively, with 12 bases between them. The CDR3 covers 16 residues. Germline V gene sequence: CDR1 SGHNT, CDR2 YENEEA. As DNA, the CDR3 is TGTGCCAGCAGCTCCGAAACCCGCGCGAACACCGGGGAGCTGTTTTTT. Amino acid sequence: CASSSETRANTGELFF.

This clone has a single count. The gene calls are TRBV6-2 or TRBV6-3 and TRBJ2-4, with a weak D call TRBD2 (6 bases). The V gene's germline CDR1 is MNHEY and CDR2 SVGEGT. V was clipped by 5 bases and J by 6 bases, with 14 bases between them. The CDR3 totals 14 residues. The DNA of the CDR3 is TGTGCCAGCAGTCCACCGTCGGGGGTAAACATTCAGTACTTC. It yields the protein CASSPPSGVNIQYF.

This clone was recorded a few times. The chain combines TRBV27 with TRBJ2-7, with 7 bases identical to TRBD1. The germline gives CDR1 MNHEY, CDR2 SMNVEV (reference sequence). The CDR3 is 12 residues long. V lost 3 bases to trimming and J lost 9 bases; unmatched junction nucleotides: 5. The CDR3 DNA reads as TGTGCCAGCAGTTTCACAGGGGTCGGGCAGTACTTC. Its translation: CASSFTGVGQYF.

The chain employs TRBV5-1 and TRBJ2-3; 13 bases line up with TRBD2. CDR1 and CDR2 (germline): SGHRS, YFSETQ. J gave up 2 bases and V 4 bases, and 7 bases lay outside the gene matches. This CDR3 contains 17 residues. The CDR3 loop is CASSATGTSGVTDTQYF. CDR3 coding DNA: TGCGCCAGCAGCGCAACCGGGACTAGCGGGGTCACAGATACGCAGTATTTT.

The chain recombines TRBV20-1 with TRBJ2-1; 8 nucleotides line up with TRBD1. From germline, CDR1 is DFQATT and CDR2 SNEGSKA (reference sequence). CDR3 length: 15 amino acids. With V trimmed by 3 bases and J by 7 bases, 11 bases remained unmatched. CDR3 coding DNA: TGCAGTGCTAGTCTCAGGGGGCTTATAAGTAATGAGCAGTTCTTC. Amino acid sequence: CSASLRGLISNEQFF.

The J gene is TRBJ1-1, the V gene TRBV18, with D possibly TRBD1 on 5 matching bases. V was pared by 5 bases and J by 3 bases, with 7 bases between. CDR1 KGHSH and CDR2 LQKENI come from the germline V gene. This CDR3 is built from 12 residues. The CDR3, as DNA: TGTGCCAGCTCAACCAGGGACACTGAAGCTTTCTTT. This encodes CASSTRDTEAFF.

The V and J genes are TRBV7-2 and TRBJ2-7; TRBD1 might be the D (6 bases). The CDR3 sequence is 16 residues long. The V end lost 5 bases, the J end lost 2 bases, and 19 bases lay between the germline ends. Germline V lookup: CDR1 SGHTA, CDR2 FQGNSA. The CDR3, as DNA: TGTGCCAGCAGCAAACAGGGACCGACGGTGACCTACGAGCAGTACTTC. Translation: CASSKQGPTVTYEQYF. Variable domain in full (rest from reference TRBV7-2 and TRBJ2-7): GAGVSQSPSNKVTEKGKDVELRCDPISGHTALYWYRQSLGQGLEFLIYFQGNSAPDKSGLPSDRFSAERTGGSVSTLTIQRTQQEDSAVYLCASSKQGPTVTYEQYFGPGTRLTVT.

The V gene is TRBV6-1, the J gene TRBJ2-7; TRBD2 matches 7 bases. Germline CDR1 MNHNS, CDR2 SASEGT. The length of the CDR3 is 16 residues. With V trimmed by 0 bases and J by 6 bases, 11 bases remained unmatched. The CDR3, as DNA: TGTGCCAGCAGTGAAGCGGTTTGGGGGGGTGGCAGCGAGCAGTACTTC. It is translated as CASSEAVWGGGSEQYF.

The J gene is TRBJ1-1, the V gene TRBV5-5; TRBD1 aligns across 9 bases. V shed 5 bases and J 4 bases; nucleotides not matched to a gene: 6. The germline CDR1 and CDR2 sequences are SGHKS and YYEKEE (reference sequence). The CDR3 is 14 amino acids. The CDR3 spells CASRGTGSTTEAFF. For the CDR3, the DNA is TGTGCCAGCAGGGGGACAGGGAGTACCACTGAAGCTTTCTTT. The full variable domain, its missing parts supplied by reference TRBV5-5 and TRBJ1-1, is DAGVTQSPTHLIKTRGQQVTLRCSPISGHKSVSWYQQVLGQGPQFIFQYYEKEERGRGNFPDRFSARQFPNYSSELNVNALLLGDSALYLCASRGTGSTTEAFFGQGTRLTVV.

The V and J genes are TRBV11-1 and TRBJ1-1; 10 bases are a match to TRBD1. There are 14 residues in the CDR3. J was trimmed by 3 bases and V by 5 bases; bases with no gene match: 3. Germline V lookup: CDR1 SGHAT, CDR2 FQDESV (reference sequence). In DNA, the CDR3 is TGTGCCAGCAGCCTGGGACAGGGGTACACTGAAGCTTTCTTT. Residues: CASSLGQGYTEAFF.